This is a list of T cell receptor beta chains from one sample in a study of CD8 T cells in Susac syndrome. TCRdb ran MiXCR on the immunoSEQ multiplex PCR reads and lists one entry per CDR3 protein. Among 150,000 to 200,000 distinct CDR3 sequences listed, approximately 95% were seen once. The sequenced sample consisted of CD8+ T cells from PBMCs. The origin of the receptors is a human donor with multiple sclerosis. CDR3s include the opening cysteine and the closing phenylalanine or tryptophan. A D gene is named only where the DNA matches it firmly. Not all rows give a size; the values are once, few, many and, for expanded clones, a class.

CDR3aa: CASSLSPGGYEKLFF; CDR3nt: TGTGCCAGCAGTTTATCCCCGGGGGGTTATGAAAAACTGTTTTTT; abundance: once; j_gene: TRBJ1-4; d_gene: .; v_gene: TRBV27
CDR3aa: CASRETGGRGSYNEQFF; CDR3nt: TGTGCCAGCCGTGAGACGGGAGGGCGGGGCTCCTACAATGAGCAGTTCTTC; abundance: .; j_gene: TRBJ2-1; d_gene: TRBD2; v_gene: TRBV19
CDR3aa: CASGRTLYNEQFF; CDR3nt: TGTGCCAGCGGCCGAACACTGTACAATGAGCAGTTCTTC; abundance: once; j_gene: TRBJ2-1; d_gene: .; v_gene: TRBV25-1
CDR3aa: CASSEGDSSYEQYF; CDR3nt: TGTGCCAGTAGTGAAGGGGACAGCTCCTACGAGCAGTACTTC; abundance: .; j_gene: TRBJ2-7; d_gene: TRBD1; v_gene: TRBV19
CDR3aa: CASSSGGDSYEQYF; CDR3nt: TGTGCCAGCAGCTCAGGCGGGGACTCCTACGAGCAGTACTTC; abundance: .; j_gene: TRBJ2-7; d_gene: .; v_gene: TRBV7-9
CDR3aa: CASSDWERIRYGYTF; CDR3nt: TGTGCCAGCAGTGATTGGGAGCGAATACGCTATGGCTACACCTTC; abundance: .; j_gene: TRBJ1-2; d_gene: .; v_gene: TRBV2
CDR3aa: CASSLGAVSYNSPLHF; CDR3nt: TGTGCCAGCAGCTTAGGGGCTGTATCCTATAATTCACCCCTCCACTTT; abundance: .; j_gene: TRBJ1-6; d_gene: .; v_gene: TRBV13
CDR3aa: CSARWTDTQYF; CDR3nt: TGCAGTGCTAGATGGACAGATACGCAGTATTTT; abundance: .; j_gene: TRBJ2-3; d_gene: .; v_gene: TRBV20-1
CDR3aa: CASSPRQGSTDTQYF; CDR3nt: TGTGCCAGCAGCCCCAGGCAGGGTAGCACAGATACGCAGTATTTT; abundance: .; j_gene: TRBJ2-3; d_gene: .; v_gene: TRBV2
CDR3aa: CASSSLSGEAFF; CDR3nt: TGTGCCAGCAGCTCCCTTTCAGGCGAAGCTTTCTTT; abundance: .; j_gene: TRBJ1-1; d_gene: .; v_gene: TRBV7-9
CDR3aa: CASRAGGIGELFF; CDR3nt: TGTGCCAGTAGGGCAGGGGGTATCGGGGAGCTGTTTTTT; abundance: .; j_gene: TRBJ2-2; d_gene: TRBD1; v_gene: TRBV19
CDR3aa: CASSLGVSYNEQFF; CDR3nt: TGCGCCAGCAGCTTGGGGGTCTCCTACAATGAGCAGTTCTTC; abundance: .; j_gene: TRBJ2-1; d_gene: .; v_gene: TRBV5-1
CDR3aa: CASAPRGGGQETQYF; CDR3nt: TGTGCTAGTGCCCCCCGGGGAGGTGGGCAAGAGACCCAGTACTTC; abundance: .; j_gene: TRBJ2-5; d_gene: .; v_gene: TRBV12-5
CDR3aa: CASSVGGQGIQETQYF; CDR3nt: TGTGCCAGCAGCGTAGGTGGACAGGGCATTCAAGAGACCCAGTACTTC; abundance: .; j_gene: TRBJ2-5; d_gene: TRBD1; v_gene: TRBV9
CDR3aa: CASTGGETQYF; CDR3nt: TGCGCCAGCACCGGGGGAGAGACCCAGTACTTC; abundance: .; j_gene: TRBJ2-5; d_gene: .; v_gene: TRBV5-1
CDR3aa: CASSLTDRDIQYF; CDR3nt: TGTGCCAGCAGTTTGACGGATCGAGACATTCAGTACTTC; abundance: .; j_gene: TRBJ2-4; d_gene: .; v_gene: TRBV27
CDR3aa: CSAEQDHNYGYTF; CDR3nt: TGCAGCGCAGAACAAGATCATAACTATGGCTACACCTTC; abundance: .; j_gene: TRBJ1-2; d_gene: .; v_gene: TRBV29-1
CDR3aa: CASSQLTGGLEQFF; CDR3nt: TGTGCCAGCAGCCAACTAACGGGAGGGCTTGAGCAGTTCTTC; abundance: .; j_gene: TRBJ2-1; d_gene: TRBD2; v_gene: TRBV9
CDR3aa: CAISAREGGQGANQPQHF; CDR3nt: TGTGCCATCAGTGCACGGGAGGGGGGACAGGGGGCCAATCAGCCCCAGCATTTT; abundance: .; j_gene: TRBJ1-5; d_gene: TRBD1; v_gene: TRBV10-3
CDR3aa: CASSLNGQDQAFF; CDR3nt: TGTGCCAGCAGCTTAAACGGACAGGACCAAGCTTTCTTT; abundance: .; j_gene: TRBJ1-1; d_gene: TRBD1; v_gene: TRBV7-3
CDR3aa: CASSWADLNTEAFF; CDR3nt: TGTGCCAGCAGTTGGGCGGACCTTAACACTGAAGCTTTCTTT; abundance: .; j_gene: TRBJ1-1; d_gene: .; v_gene: TRBV28
CDR3aa: CASSHRESGANVLTF; CDR3nt: TGTGCCAGCAGTCACAGGGAATCTGGGGCCAACGTCCTGACTTTC; abundance: .; j_gene: TRBJ2-6; d_gene: .; v_gene: TRBV12-3/TRBV12-4
CDR3aa: CASSLFEVGNEQFF; CDR3nt: TGTGCCAGCAGCCTTTTCGAGGTCGGCAATGAGCAGTTCTTC; abundance: .; j_gene: TRBJ2-1; d_gene: .; v_gene: TRBV9
CDR3aa: CSVSTGGEQYF; CDR3nt: TGCAGCGTTTCGACCGGGGGCGAGCAGTACTTC; abundance: .; j_gene: TRBJ2-7; d_gene: .; v_gene: TRBV29-1
CDR3aa: CASSLAINEQFF; CDR3nt: TGTGCCAGCAGCTTAGCGATAAATGAGCAGTTCTTC; abundance: few; j_gene: TRBJ2-1; d_gene: .; v_gene: TRBV7-9
CDR3aa: CASSQTGVDGNTIYF; CDR3nt: TGTGCCAGCAGCCAGACAGGGGTGGACGGAAACACCATATATTTT; abundance: .; j_gene: TRBJ1-3; d_gene: TRBD1; v_gene: TRBV9
CDR3aa: CASSENRDWDTGELFF; CDR3nt: TGTGCCAGCAGCGAGAACCGGGATTGGGACACCGGGGAGCTGTTTTTT; abundance: .; j_gene: TRBJ2-2; d_gene: .; v_gene: TRBV9
CDR3aa: CASSLLEGMGPHTQYF; CDR3nt: TGTGCCAGCAGCCTCCTAGAGGGAATGGGACCTCATACGCAGTATTTT; abundance: .; j_gene: TRBJ2-3; d_gene: .; v_gene: TRBV11-2
CDR3aa: CASSQAQFHTDTQYF; CDR3nt: TGTGCCAGCAGCCAAGCCCAGTTCCACACAGATACGCAGTATTTT; abundance: .; j_gene: TRBJ2-3; d_gene: .; v_gene: TRBV4-2
CDR3aa: CASTLGDSYNEQFF; CDR3nt: TGTGCCAGCACCCTGGGAGACTCCTACAATGAGCAGTTCTTC; abundance: once; j_gene: TRBJ2-1; d_gene: .; v_gene: TRBV5-6
CDR3aa: CASSLGEDGTDTQYF; CDR3nt: TGTGCCAGCAGCTTAGGCGAGGATGGCACAGATACGCAGTATTTT; abundance: .; j_gene: TRBJ2-3; d_gene: .; v_gene: TRBV7-3
CDR3aa: CASRPPKGRAEAFF; CDR3nt: TGTGCCAGCAGACCCCCCAAAGGGCGGGCTGAAGCTTTCTTT; abundance: .; j_gene: TRBJ1-1; d_gene: .; v_gene: TRBV2
CDR3aa: CASSQDWTPESKNTEAFF; CDR3nt: TGTGCCAGCAGCCAAGATTGGACACCGGAATCGAAGAACACTGAAGCTTTCTTT; abundance: .; j_gene: TRBJ1-1; d_gene: .; v_gene: TRBV3-1
CDR3aa: CASSYSIGADYGYTF; CDR3nt: TGTGCCAGCAGTTACTCAATTGGGGCCGACTATGGCTACACCTTC; abundance: .; j_gene: TRBJ1-2; d_gene: .; v_gene: TRBV6-5
CDR3aa: CASSEGTGLYEQYF; CDR3nt: TGTGCCAGCAGCGAGGGGACAGGGCTCTACGAGCAGTACTTC; abundance: .; j_gene: TRBJ2-7; d_gene: TRBD1; v_gene: TRBV9
CDR3aa: CASGVLRGEQFF; CDR3nt: TGTGCTAGTGGTGTCCTCCGGGGTGAGCAGTTCTTC; abundance: .; j_gene: TRBJ2-1; d_gene: .; v_gene: TRBV12-5
CDR3aa: CATGPMNTEAFF; CDR3nt: TGTGCCACGGGACCGATGAACACTGAAGCTTTCTTT; abundance: .; j_gene: TRBJ1-1; d_gene: .; v_gene: TRBV15
CDR3aa: CSAAGTGGGGYTF; CDR3nt: TGCAGCGCCGCCGGTACAGGGGGCGGTGGCTACACCTTC; abundance: .; j_gene: TRBJ1-2; d_gene: TRBD1; v_gene: TRBV29-1
CDR3aa: CASSQRVLGNEQFF; CDR3nt: TGTGCCAGCAGCCAGAGAGTCCTGGGGAATGAGCAGTTCTTC; abundance: .; j_gene: TRBJ2-1; d_gene: .; v_gene: TRBV3-1
CDR3aa: CASSIAPPRGWGADEQYF; CDR3nt: TGTGCCAGTAGTATAGCCCCGCCTAGGGGCTGGGGAGCTGACGAGCAGTACTTC; abundance: .; j_gene: TRBJ2-7; d_gene: .; v_gene: TRBV19
CDR3aa: CASSLGNRWLYFSGANVLTF; CDR3nt: TGCGCCAGCAGCTTGGGAAACAGGTGGCTTTACTTCTCTGGGGCCAACGTCCTGACTTTC; abundance: once; j_gene: TRBJ2-6; d_gene: .; v_gene: TRBV5-1
CDR3aa: CASKPGQGSYEQYF; CDR3nt: TGTGCCAGCAAACCGGGACAGGGAAGCTACGAGCAGTACTTC; abundance: .; j_gene: TRBJ2-7; d_gene: TRBD1; v_gene: TRBV27
CDR3aa: CSARTGYGYTF; CDR3nt: TGCAGTGCCAGGACAGGCTATGGCTACACCTTC; abundance: .; j_gene: TRBJ1-2; d_gene: TRBD1; v_gene: TRBV20-1
CDR3aa: CASSGGGGWDQPQHF; CDR3nt: TGTGCCAGCAGCGGGGGGGGAGGTTGGGATCAGCCCCAGCATTTT; abundance: .; j_gene: TRBJ1-5; d_gene: .; v_gene: TRBV3-1
CDR3aa: CASSFGGSQGNEQFF; CDR3nt: TGTGCCAGCAGCTTTGGGGGGTCTCAGGGCAATGAGCAGTTCTTC; abundance: .; j_gene: TRBJ2-1; d_gene: .; v_gene: TRBV7-9
CDR3aa: CSARKAGGRLSTDTQYF; CDR3nt: TGCAGTGCTAGAAAAGCGGGGGGTAGACTTAGCACAGATACGCAGTATTTT; abundance: once; j_gene: TRBJ2-3; d_gene: TRBD2; v_gene: TRBV20-1
CDR3aa: CASSESTWVDLAKNIQYF; CDR3nt: TGCGCCAGCAGTGAGTCGACGTGGGTAGATTTAGCCAAAAACATTCAGTACTTC; abundance: .; j_gene: TRBJ2-4; d_gene: .; v_gene: TRBV10-2
CDR3aa: CASGIFGGNEQFF; CDR3nt: TGTGCCAGCGGAATCTTTGGCGGCAATGAGCAGTTCTTC; abundance: .; j_gene: TRBJ2-1; d_gene: .; v_gene: TRBV6-5
CDR3aa: CSVLAGGYRGYEQYF; CDR3nt: TGCAGCGTACTAGCGGGAGGGTACCGGGGGTACGAGCAGTACTTC; abundance: few; j_gene: TRBJ2-7; d_gene: TRBD2; v_gene: TRBV29-1
CDR3aa: CSVVGGAAYTQYF; CDR3nt: TGCAGCGTTGTTGGGGGGGCCGCCTATACGCAGTATTTT; abundance: .; j_gene: TRBJ2-3; d_gene: .; v_gene: TRBV29-1
CDR3aa: CSAMKPIAGDFYEQYF; CDR3nt: TGCAGTGCTATGAAACCGATAGCGGGAGACTTCTACGAGCAGTACTTC; abundance: .; j_gene: TRBJ2-7; d_gene: TRBD2; v_gene: TRBV20-1